This T cell receptor beta chain stems from a study of cytomegalovirus exposure and HLA in healthy donors (dated 2017 in TCRdb). Describing the broader study: An earlier analysis of 587 of the donors reported about 300 Gb of sequence data and some 110 million unique TCR beta sequences obtained from about 179 million T cells. All discovery cohort repertoires had been generated on a single sequencing platform. A later analysis re-examined previously published TCR beta repertoires from just over 650 donors and added high-resolution HLA genotyping to investigate patterns of TCR occurrence. An early release covering roughly 640 HLA-typed donors comprised approximately 300 gigabases of sequencing data and tens of millions of unique TCR sequences. An earlier analysis of more than 450 of the donors used high-throughput TCR beta sequencing to judge whether each TCR beta V gene segment behaved as functional or pseudogenic. The later analysis used no new phenotypic data to find candidate immune exposures, relying instead on TCR beta sequences and their occurrence across donors. In a later genetic analysis, genome-wide SNP genotypes for about 65% of the 666 donors were used, and that subset was treated as a discovery cohort. In addition to the first cohort of 650 to 750 subjects, a separate validation cohort of 120 different subjects was used. Typing coverage differed by locus: A, B, C, DRB1 and DQB1 were typed in roughly 620-630 donors, DQA1 in about 500, DPA1 in some 600, and DPB1 in 400 to 490. Five DR-DQ haplotypes were handled as single units for association and clustering because linkage in the cohort was strong. Both class I and class II loci were covered by HLA typing, at four-digit resolution. Of the 300 to 450 genotyped donors, 75% to 85% were placed in the genetic ancestry cluster associated with self-reported Caucasian donors. On average, approximately 250,000 unique TCR beta nucleotide sequences were sequenced per donor among about 400 genotyped donors of the cohort, with 15% to 20% of those sequences being non-productive. Using immunosequencing, the study profiled T cell repertoires from about 620 subjects and related those repertoires to cytomegalovirus serostatus. To predict cytomegalovirus infection status, the study brought together high-throughput TCR immunosequencing, statistical association of individual TCRs with disease status, and machine learning. The study aimed to test whether cataloging public T cell receptors could reveal signatures of past pathogen exposure. Donor age, sex, ethnicity and CMV serostatus were compiled alongside the repertoire data. The investigation overall reported the following: A few of the identified cytomegalovirus-associated TCR beta chains were confirmed in vitro to be specific for cytomegalovirus antigens. Because counts were too low, approximately 15 rarely observed V segments, including chromosome 9 orphons, were excluded from the earlier analysis of some 540 of the donors. Roughly uniform sequencing depth across donors was assumed in presence/absence analyses, although this assumption may not hold. Strong co-occurrence of HLA alleles, especially DR and DQ, made assigning TCR associations to individual alleles difficult. A further reported finding was that TCR beta sequences accurately predicted the HLA-A and HLA-B alleles for most subjects in the first cohort. In a later genetic analysis, fewer N-insertions in productive TCRs were reported among donors in an Asian-associated ancestry cluster than the 666-donor mean. According to a later analysis, most CMV-associated TCR beta chains appeared to be HLA-restricted, and the HLA associations seemed to be driven largely by CMV exposure. In the study, roughly 160 TCR beta chains were listed as associated with cytomegalovirus. In an earlier analysis of approximately 600 of the donors, most TCR beta V segments were observed in productive rearrangements about 87% or about 30% of the time, broadly matching IMGT annotations. While some public TCRs were present in many individuals, most TCR sequences turned up only very rarely across donors. Because HLA typing was unavailable for some donors at each locus, only the typed subset was used in association tests. The cohort was sequenced for TCR beta chains only, and without alpha or paired-chain data the features that could be detected were limited. Immune exposure information for the cohort was limited to CMV serostatus. According to the authors, the approach could potentially be generalized to other disease states and immunological phenotypes. Correlated functional status among segregating V segments might reflect linkage disequilibrium, but an unknown experimental factor could not be ruled out. In a later analysis, several top co-occurrence clusters were reported to appear linked to parvovirus B19, influenza, CMV and Epstein-Barr virus. In a later analysis, the rate of TCR association differed among HLA loci, with DRB1 alleles having the most associated TCRs and HLA-C alleles having the fewest. The 87-base-pair reads could not distinguish some IMGT-functional V segments, including TRBV6-2 and TRBV6-3, so those segments were excluded. In a later analysis, HLA-associated TCR beta chains showed more clonal expansion and lower generation probabilities than non-associated chains that were equally common. A group of highly shared sequence variants was considered likely to be a technical artifact of the sequencing pipeline. A later genetic analysis associated a missense DCLRE1C variant with V-gene and J-gene trimming of TCR beta chains, and an independent cohort replicated the association. The classifier was reported to diagnose cytomegalovirus status with high specificity and sensitivity in both the original cohort and the validation cohort. At a false discovery rate of 0.05, a later analysis linked 15,000 to 20,000 TCR beta sequences to specific HLA alleles.

The protocol used for the library was the immunoSEQ multiplex PCR assay. The multiplex PCR relied on a mix of 60 forward primers for TCR Vbeta segments and 13 reverse primers for TCR Jbeta segments. The CDR3 region of rearranged TCR beta genes was amplified from genomic DNA by a multiplex PCR assay. The Illumina HiSeq System was used to sequence the amplified TCR beta libraries as 87-base-pair reads. On the authors' methods: In a later analysis, tens of millions of unique TCR beta chains were counted across the 690 or so repertoires, and some 10 million of these chains were shared by at least two donors. Raw reads were error-corrected and collapsed into unique sequences with a nearest-neighbor algorithm that merged closely related sequences to remove PCR and sequencing errors. CDR3 sequences were aligned to IMGT reference sequences to assign V, D and J gene segments. For a sequence to be retained, a match of at least six nucleotides to both a V gene segment and a J gene segment was required. Rearrangements were called productive when the CDR3 lacked stop codons and stayed in frame with V and J; all others were non-productive. CDR3 was defined according to IMGT convention as the region running from the second conserved V-encoded cysteine to the conserved J-encoded phenylalanine. In an earlier analysis of 587 of the donors, sequences lacking an unambiguous match to a single V gene segment were excluded. An earlier analysis of fewer than 750 of the donors called V segments functional above 56.7% productive rearrangements and segregating when the between-donor standard deviation exceeded 5%. A statistical classification framework was developed to diagnose cytomegalovirus status using the catalog of TCR beta chain sequences. V and J gene assignment, in a later analysis, came from comparing TCR nucleotide sequences with IMGT/GENE-DB human TR gene sequences. In a later analysis, CDR3 sequences and most-parsimonious VDJ recombination scenarios were assigned using the TCRdist pipeline. In a later analysis, every TCR beta chain was defined by the combination of its CDR3 amino acid sequence and its V-gene family, and reads without a unique V-gene family were dropped. In a later analysis, several hundred highly shared, low-generation-probability nucleotide sequences were removed to address suspected cross-contamination and a sequencing artifact. For each public chain, a later analysis derived a clonal expansion index from normalized ranks of inferred template counts within each repertoire. Generation probabilities in a later analysis came from a VDJ recombination model fitted to out-of-frame rearrangements, and those results were checked against IGoR. Hypergeometric tests were used in a later analysis to score TCR-TCR, TCR-HLA and TCR-CMV co-occurrence, with a repertoire-size bias correction applied to the TCR pairs. False discovery rates were estimated in a later analysis by permuting HLA or CMV assignments 20 times. In a later analysis, co-occurring TCRs were grouped using DBSCAN, and TCRdist sequence similarity was added for clustering within HLA-allele-positive subsets. Co-occurrence clustering excluded repertoires with fewer than 30,000 or more than 120,000 public chains, plus five with anomalous nucleotide sharing. TCRdb re-hosts the immuneACCESS table, in-frame sequences only. Its copies lack some clones; in the studies checked, an unresolved V gene accounts for under half of them, and the cause for the rest is not known. V and J calls and clone size are given by that table; D and trimming were obtained from the DNA. The sample has some 190,000 clones on record, over 75% of them singletons. Jointly, the top ten make up roughly 2% of the sample.

The cohort consisted of 650 to 700 healthy bone marrow donors. At the time of sampling, all cohort members were nominally healthy, though unrecorded immune exposures were likely present. The donor was CMV seronegative and belonged to the group of 350 to 400 seronegative cohort members. A peripheral blood sample was collected from each donor, and TCR beta sequencing was performed on peripheral blood mononuclear cells. Genomic DNA extraction from the blood cell samples was performed with the Qiagen DNeasy Blood Extraction Kit. According to the germline V gene, CDR1 reads MNHNS and CDR2 reads SASEGT. V and J lose 4 bases and 4 bases, and a span of 4 bases separates them. Including the terminal cysteine and phenylalanine, the CDR3 comprises 12 residues. Just the 36-base CDR3 DNA is kept, in frame starting at base 1. On this clone itself: It lacks a known antigen. Per-nucleotide qualities are absent, and no much larger clonotype sits a single base away. This sample includes further DNA sequences coding for the same CDR3.

What was sequenced was PBMCs. The chain is assembled from TRBV6-1 and TRBJ2-2, with the D gene not clear enough to name. This TCR was recovered from a woman between 25 and 40 years old in good health and CMV-seronegative. The CDR3 in this case is CASSAGTGELFF. The sequenced DNA is TGTGCCAGCAGTGCCGGCACCGGGGAGCTGTTTTTT.